Below, 29 T cell receptor beta chains from the same sample are listed, as sequenced in a study of Ad26.COV2.S vaccination and SARS-CoV-2 variants. TCRdb keeps only in-frame clones here, not all; method: immunoSEQ multiplex PCR. The sample lists roughly 320,000 clones; 86% were seen once. Treatment noted: 15 to 20 received Ad26.COV2.S at low or high dose, single or two shots; 5 received placebo; per-sample allocation not given. Collection of samples fell on day 63 after the first vaccine or placebo injection. The sequencing used peripheral blood, collected in a trial of Ad26.COV2.S vaccine versus placebo. These TCRs come from a person aged 18-65 years who received the Ad26.COV2.S COVID-19 vaccine or a placebo.

The chain combines TRBV7-9 with TRBJ1-4, with a possible D match to TRBD1 (5 bases). V was cut by 7 bases and J by 12 bases, with 15 bases left in between. This CDR3 is 12 amino acids long. Germline V gene sequence: CDR1 SEHNR, CDR2 FQNEAQ (reference sequence). The CDR3 region has the DNA TGTGCCAGCACCAATTCGGGGGGTGAACTGTTTTTT. This translates into CASTNSGGELFF.

The chain uses TRBV10-3 and TRBJ2-3, with TRBD2 matching over 12 bases. V gave up 4 bases and J gave up 3 bases; unmatched junction bases: 8. The CDR3 has 17 residues. The germline CDR1 and CDR2 sequences are ENHRY and SYGVKD. The CDR3 region is CAISGPRLAGVTDTQYF. CDR3 nucleotides: TGTGCCATCAGTGGCCCTCGACTAGCGGGGGTGACAGATACGCAGTATTTT.

V gene TRBV9 combines with J gene TRBJ2-3; 12 bases fit TRBD2. Germline V lookup: CDR1 SGDLS, CDR2 YYNGEE. CDR3 length: 15 residues. J gave up 5 bases and V 4 bases, and 5 bases lay outside the gene matches. CDR3 protein: CASSQSGLAGDTQYF. The CDR3 coding sequence is TGTGCCAGCAGCCAATCGGGACTAGCGGGAGATACGCAGTATTTT.

This clone appeared a few times. The chain has TRBV12-3 or TRBV12-4 and TRBJ2-7; 8 nucleotides agree with TRBD1. This CDR3 spans 13 amino acids. Germline trimming cut 8 bases from V and 5 bases from J; bases unmatched to any gene: 8. The CDR3 region has the DNA TGTGCCAGCGGGGGAGGACAGGGTCACGAGCAGTACTTC. Translation gives CASGGGQGHEQYF.

This clone appeared a few times. The rearrangement uses TRBV7-9 and TRBJ1-6; D remains ambiguous. CDR1 SEHNR and CDR2 FQNEAQ come from the germline V gene (reference sequence). The CDR3 sequence is 14 residues long. Trimming cost V 3 bases and J 7 bases, with 10 bases left between them. CDR3 coding DNA: TGTGCCAGCAGCTTTTCTTATCTGAATTCACCCCTCCACTTT. Protein product: CASSFSYLNSPLHF.

V is TRBV5-1 and J is TRBJ2-7; D may be TRBD1 (5 bases). The ends were cut back, 0 bases at V and 5 bases at J, with 12 bases in the middle. The V gene's germline CDR1 is SGHRS and CDR2 YFSETQ. This CDR3 is 14 amino acids long. CDR3 loop: CASSLARADDEQYF. The DNA for the CDR3 is TGCGCCAGCAGCTTGGCCAGGGCAGACGACGAGCAGTACTTC.

The rearrangement links TRBV10-3 to TRBJ2-3; D is perhaps TRBD1 (5 bases). The V and J ends lost 3 bases and 6 bases respectively, with 10 bases between them. The CDR3 runs to 13 residues. Germline V lookup: CDR1 ENHRY, CDR2 SYGVKD. CDR3 DNA: TGTGCCATCAGTGAAACAGGTGCGGATACGCAGTATTTT. Its translation: CAISETGADTQYF.

This chain links TRBV19 with TRBJ1-5, with 7 bases that match TRBD1. This CDR3 has 13 amino acids. From germline, CDR1 is LNHDA and CDR2 SQIVND (reference sequence). V lost 6 bases to trimming and J lost 4 bases; unmatched junction nucleotides: 3. The CDR3 protein is CASRDRENQPQHF. DNA for the CDR3: TGTGCCAGTAGAGACAGGGAGAATCAGCCCCAGCATTTT.

The V call is TRBV10-1, the J call TRBJ2-7, with TRBD1 matching 9 bases. Trimming at V came to 0 bases and at J to 1 base, leaving 4 bases not matched to a gene. This CDR3 is built from 16 residues. Germline CDR1 WNHNN, CDR2 SYGVQD (reference sequence). The CDR3 DNA sequence: TGCGCCAGCAGTGAGTCTTCGGGGACAGGGTCCTACGAGCAGTACTTC. Its protein product is CASSESSGTGSYEQYF.

This clone was found once. Here the CDR3 DNA reads TGTGCCAGCTCACTTACCTCTGGCTCTGGAAACACCATATATTTT. This encodes CASSLTSGSGNTIYF. The chain uses TRBV18 and TRBJ1-3; D is unresolved. V was shortened by 4 bases and J by 0 bases, with 10 bases between the two germline ends. This CDR3 has 15 residues. Germline-derived CDR1 and CDR2 are KGHSH and LQKENI.

The V and J genes are TRBV6-2 or TRBV6-3 and TRBJ2-7; D possibly uses TRBD1 or TRBD2 (5 bases each). V was shortened by 4 bases and J by 7 bases, with 17 bases between the two germline ends. The CDR3 runs 14 residues. Germline V lookup: CDR1 MNHEY, CDR2 SVGEGT. Here the CDR3 reads CASSLKYGGREQYF. DNA for the CDR3: TGTGCCAGCAGTTTGAAATATGGGGGTCGGGAGCAGTACTTC.

The V gene is TRBV3-1 (or the pseudogene TRBV3-2), the J gene TRBJ2-7; 7 bases are a match to TRBD2. Germline V gene data show CDR1 as LGHDT and CDR2 as YNNKEL (reference sequence). CDR3 length: 16 amino acids. V dropped 4 bases and J dropped 5; count of bases not matched to a gene: 14. CDR3 protein: CASSPQLGGAGHEQYF. The CDR3 bases are TGTGCCAGCAGCCCCCAACTGGGAGGGGCGGGCCACGAGCAGTACTTC.

The genes are TRBV4-1 and TRBJ2-2, with 10 bases matching TRBD2. Germline values: CDR1 MGHRA, CDR2 YSYEKL. V shed 3 bases and J 8 bases; nucleotides not matched to a gene: 9. The CDR3 is made up of 16 amino acids. DNA for the CDR3: TGCGCCAGCAGCCAGGAACTAGCGGGGAGGGAGGGGGAGCTGTTTTTT. Protein sequence: CASSQELAGREGELFF.

The genes are TRBV3-1 (or the pseudogene TRBV3-2) and TRBJ2-2, with 9 bases aligning to TRBD2. From germline, CDR1 is LGHDT and CDR2 YNNKEL (reference sequence). This CDR3 has 18 residues. V dropped 2 bases and J dropped 7; count of bases not matched to a gene: 14. The CDR3 region has the DNA TGTGCCAGCAGCCAACCGGGTCGGCGGGGGGGCACAGGCGGGGAGCTGTTTTTT. Its translation: CASSQPGRRGGTGGELFF.

The genes are TRBV30 and TRBJ1-1; 7 bases match TRBD1. The CDR3 has 16 residues. With 4 bases clipped from V and 3 bases from J, the junction kept 14 bases outside the gene matches. Germline loops: CDR1 GTSNPN, CDR2 SVGIG (reference sequence). In DNA, the CDR3 is TGTGCCTGGAAAGCGAAGGGAAATACAGGGGACACTGAAGCTTTCTTT. Protein: CAWKAKGNTGDTEAFF.

This chain joins TRBV6-1 and TRBJ1-5, with 7 positions matching TRBD1. Germline V gives CDR1 MNHNS, CDR2 SASEGT. The CDR3 totals 14 residues. Trimming at V came to 1 base and at J to 6 bases, leaving 3 bases not matched to a gene. DNA for the CDR3: TGTGCCAGCAGTGAAGTCAGGGGGACTCAGCCCCAGCATTTT. Its protein product is CASSEVRGTQPQHF.

V and J are TRBV24-1 and TRBJ2-1; 10 bases fit TRBD1. Germline CDR1 reads KGHDR; CDR2 reads SFDVKD. Trimming cost V 2 bases and J 6 bases; bases outside gene matches: 6. This CDR3 has 16 amino acids. Here the CDR3 reads CATSDYPGQGPNEQFF. CDR3 DNA sequence: TGTGCCACCAGTGATTACCCGGGACAGGGGCCCAATGAGCAGTTCTTC.

This clone was observed a few times. CDR3 sequence: CASSLGNSPLHF. In DNA form, the CDR3 reads TGTGCCAGCAGCTTAGGAAACTCACCCCTCCACTTT. The chain has TRBV7-6 and TRBJ1-6; D is uncertain. Germline lookup yields CDR1 SGHVS and CDR2 FNYEAQ. The length of the CDR3 is 12 residues. Trimming cost V 1 base and J 10 bases, with 5 bases left between them.

In its sample, this clone was seen once. The chain couples TRBV27 to TRBJ1-6; TRBD1 agrees at 7 bases. After removal of 3 bases from V and 10 bases from J, the junction contained 9 bases not matched to a gene. Germline-derived CDR1 and CDR2 are MNHEY and SMNVEV (reference sequence). The CDR3 is 15 amino acids. The CDR3 DNA reads as TGTGCCAGCAGTTTCCAGACAGGGAAGGGATCACCCCTCCACTTT. As protein: CASSFQTGKGSPLHF.

The chain is built from TRBV5-1 and TRBJ2-3; unclear D gene. The CDR3 length is 14 residues. Trimming stripped 3 bases from V and 2 bases from J, with 10 bases between. CDR1 is SGHRS, CDR2 YFSETQ, per germline. CDR3 nucleotides: TGCGCCAGCAGCTACCGACAAATCACAGATACGCAGTATTTT. Its protein product is CASSYRQITDTQYF.

This clone was seen at least ten times. This same CDR3 is encoded by further DNA sequences in the sample. The chain has TRBV27 and TRBJ1-2, with D perhaps matching TRBD1 (5 bases). The CDR3 is 14 amino acids. Deletions cut 0 bases from V and 2 bases from J, with 7 bases between. Germline V lookup: CDR1 MNHEY, CDR2 SMNVEV (reference sequence). CDR3 loop: CASSLSGGNYGYTF. The DNA of the CDR3 is TGTGCCAGCAGTTTATCGGGGGGAAACTATGGCTACACCTTC.

This clone was seen only once. The chain carries TRBV7-2 and TRBJ2-1; 9 bases are shared with TRBD1. V was clipped by 4 bases and J by 7 bases; unmatched bases: 11. CDR1 is SGHTA, CDR2 FQGNSA, per germline. CDR3 length: 16 amino acids. The CDR3 DNA reads as TGTGCCAGCAGCTCTAACCGGGACAGGGCGAGGAATGAGCAGTTCTTC. Its protein product is CASSSNRDRARNEQFF.

This rearrangement joins TRBV19 to TRBJ2-1; 11 nucleotides align to TRBD2. The germline V gene has CDR1 LNHDA and CDR2 SQIVND (reference sequence). V gave up 3 bases and J gave up 7 bases; unmatched junction bases: 8. The CDR3 runs to 16 residues. CDR3 amino acids: CASSIHGLAGLNEQFF. The CDR3 bases are TGTGCCAGTAGTATTCACGGACTAGCGGGCCTGAATGAGCAGTTCTTC.

The table lists this clone with a few counts. This chain connects TRBV5-1 to TRBJ2-7; maybe TRBD1 (5 bases). Germline V gene data show CDR1 as SGHRS and CDR2 as YFSETQ. Trimming pared 3 bases from V and 2 bases from J, leaving 18 bases between. The CDR3 runs 16 residues. The CDR3 here is CASSSTPDRSAYEQYF. In DNA form, the CDR3 reads TGCGCCAGCAGCTCAACACCCGACAGATCCGCCTACGAGCAGTACTTC.

The CDR3, as DNA: TGTGCCAGCAGCTTAGGGGACTGGGACGAGCAGTACTTC. Translation gives CASSLGDWDEQYF. The rearrangement links TRBV11-2 to TRBJ2-7, with D perhaps TRBD2 (6 bases). The CDR3 runs to 13 residues. V lost 1 base and J lost 5, with 9 bases in between. The germline V gene has CDR1 SGHAT and CDR2 FQNNGV. Full variable domain (missing parts from reference TRBV11-2 and TRBJ2-7): EAGVAQSPRYKIIEKRQSVAFWCNPISGHATLYWYQQILGQGPKLLIQFQNNGVVDDSQLPKDRFSAERLKGVDSTLKIQPAKLEDSAVYLCASSLGDWDEQYFGPGTRLTVT.

This clone was found a few times. V and J are TRBV9 and TRBJ1-2, with a weak D call TRBD1 (6 bases). The CDR3 is 16 residues long. The germline V gene has CDR1 SGDLS and CDR2 YYNGEE. Trimming took 4 bases from V and 8 from J, leaving 24 bases between them. The CDR3 coding sequence is TGTGCCAGCAGCACCCAGATGCGGGGGGCGAGAAAAGGCTACACCTTC. Translation: CASSTQMRGARKGYTF.

The chain has TRBV28 and TRBJ1-4, with D perhaps TRBD1 (5 bases). Trimming shortened V by 3 bases and J by 0 bases, and 11 bases separated the two germline ends. The CDR3 spans 16 residues. Germline V lookup: CDR1 MDHEN, CDR2 SYDVKM. CDR3 DNA sequence: TGTGCCAGCAGTTTCCCCAGACAGTCAACTAATGAAAAACTGTTTTTT. As protein: CASSFPRQSTNEKLFF.

The chain couples TRBV10-2 to TRBJ2-2; D is possibly TRBD1 (5 bases). V shed 0 bases and J shed 6 bases, with 14 bases lying between them. There are 16 residues in the CDR3. CDR1 WSHSY and CDR2 SAAADI come from the germline V gene. The CDR3 is CASSESPAGRAGELFF. CDR3 DNA sequence: TGCGCCAGCAGTGAGTCTCCGGCAGGGCGAGCCGGGGAGCTGTTTTTT.

The chain recombines TRBV4-2 with TRBJ1-3; D ambiguous. This CDR3 spans 16 amino acids. V was shortened by 1 base and J by 1 base, with 11 bases between the two germline ends. From germline, CDR1 is LGHNA and CDR2 YNFKEQ. The CDR3 reads CASSQGQSLSGNTIYF. The CDR3 DNA reads as TGTGCCAGCAGCCAAGGTCAATCTCTTTCTGGAAACACCATATATTTT.